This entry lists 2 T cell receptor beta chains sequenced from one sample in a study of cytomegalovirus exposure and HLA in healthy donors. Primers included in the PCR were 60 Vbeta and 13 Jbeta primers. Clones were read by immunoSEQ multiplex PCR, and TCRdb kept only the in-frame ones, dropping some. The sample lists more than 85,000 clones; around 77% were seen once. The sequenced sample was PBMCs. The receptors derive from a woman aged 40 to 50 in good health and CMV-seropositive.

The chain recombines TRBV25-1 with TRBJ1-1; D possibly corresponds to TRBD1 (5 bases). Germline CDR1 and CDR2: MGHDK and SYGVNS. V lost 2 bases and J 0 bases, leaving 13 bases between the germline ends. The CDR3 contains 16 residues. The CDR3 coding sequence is TGTGCCAGCAGTGAACGACAGCTCGGAATGAACACTGAAGCTTTCTTT. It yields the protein CASSERQLGMNTEAFF.

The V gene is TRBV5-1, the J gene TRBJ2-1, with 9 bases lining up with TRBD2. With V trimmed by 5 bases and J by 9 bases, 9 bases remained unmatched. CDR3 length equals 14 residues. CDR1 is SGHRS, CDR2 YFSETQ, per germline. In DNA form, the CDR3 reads TGCGCCAGCAGTTTTAGCGGGAGAGAGGTTGAGCAGTTCTTC. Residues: CASSFSGREVEQFF.